These T cell receptor beta chains were read from a single sample in a study of tumor-infiltrating lymphocytes in primary liver carcinoma. Using its own MiXCR run on the multiplex PCR reads, TCRdb lists one record per CDR3 protein. The table includes about 37,000 distinct CDR3 sequences, 60% to 80% detected once. The sequenced sample consisted of tumor-adjacent normal liver tissue. The receptors stem from a middle-aged man with primary liver carcinoma and hepatitis B virus infection. The CDR3 runs from the conserved cysteine through the conserved F or W.

V	J	CDR3
TRBV18	TRBJ1-1	CASSPPGYPNTEAFF
TRBV5-1	TRBJ2-1	CANRFAGTGPLEQFF
TRBV7-9	TRBJ2-3	CASSLDGLAATDTQYF
TRBV5-1	TRBJ2-3	CASSLGSVGARIDTQYF
TRBV5-5	TRBJ1-3	CASSAGKDLSSGNTIYF
TRBV4-1	TRBJ2-3	CASSRVSGITDTQYF
TRBV11-2	TRBJ2-5	CASSPPRGETQCF
TRBV6-1	TRBJ2-5	CASSDQTSGWETQYF
TRBV11-1	TRBJ2-4	CASSYPATSGTKNIQYF
TRBV6-1	TRBJ1-5	CASSTHKGNHPQHF
TRBV5-1	TRBJ2-7	CASSLTAGGYEQYF
TRBV12-3/TRBV12-4	TRBJ2-7	CTSRTGLLSSYEQYF
TRBV7-6	TRBJ2-1	CASSLAGTADAEQFF
TRBV6-1	TRBJ2-6	CASSERPEAGANVLTF
TRBV11-1	TRBJ2-1	CASSFPGTSGTGHNEQFF
TRBV28	TRBJ2-2	CASNLRGGVNTGELFF
TRBV4-3	TRBJ2-7	CASSLPGIGTYDQYF
TRBV14	TRBJ2-3	CESSRGYTDTQYF
TRBV12-3/TRBV12-4	TRBJ2-1	CASSPRIWGKFF
TRBV11-2	TRBJ1-4	CTSSPGAGLNEKLFF
TRBV29-1	TRBJ2-2	CSVVLAGGYSEELFF
TRBV28	TRBJ2-7	CTSGYYYRDRGTYEQYF
TRBV29-1	TRBJ2-5	CSIRRSGSWSETEYF
TRBV29-1	TRBJ2-7	CSVASGWGMHYEHYF
TRBV4-3	TRBJ1-5	CASSQERARPHHF